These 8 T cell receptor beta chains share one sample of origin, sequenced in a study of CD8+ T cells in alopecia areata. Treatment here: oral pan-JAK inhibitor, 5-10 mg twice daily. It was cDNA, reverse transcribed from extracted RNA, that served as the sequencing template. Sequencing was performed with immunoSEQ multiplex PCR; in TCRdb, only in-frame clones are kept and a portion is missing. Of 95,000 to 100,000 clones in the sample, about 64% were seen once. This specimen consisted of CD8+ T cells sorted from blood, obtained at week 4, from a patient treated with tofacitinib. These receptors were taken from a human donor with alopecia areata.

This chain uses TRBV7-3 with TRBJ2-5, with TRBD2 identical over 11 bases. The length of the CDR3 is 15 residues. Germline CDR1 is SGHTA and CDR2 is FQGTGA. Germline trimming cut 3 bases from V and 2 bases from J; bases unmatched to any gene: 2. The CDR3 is CASSLTSGMQETQYF. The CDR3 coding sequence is TGTGCCAGCAGCTTGACTAGCGGGATGCAAGAGACCCAGTACTTC.

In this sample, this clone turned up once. CDR3 nucleotides: TGCAGTGCTAGAAGCTTGTGGACCCAGTACTTC. Translated, it gives CSARSLWTQYF. This chain connects TRBV20-1 to TRBJ2-5; D remains ambiguous. Germline CDR1 is DFQATT and CDR2 is SNEGSKA (reference sequence). The V and J ends lost 2 bases and 7 bases respectively, with 8 bases between them. The CDR3 is made up of 11 amino acids.

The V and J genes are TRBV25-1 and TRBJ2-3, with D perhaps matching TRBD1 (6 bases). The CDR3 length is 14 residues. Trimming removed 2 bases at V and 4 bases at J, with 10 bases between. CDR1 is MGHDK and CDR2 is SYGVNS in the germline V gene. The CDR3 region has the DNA TGTGCCAGCAGTGAAGAACAGGGCCCAGATACGCAGTATTTT. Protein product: CASSEEQGPDTQYF.

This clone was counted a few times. This CDR3 is CASSPQQGRGYGYTF. DNA for the CDR3: TGTGCCAGCAGTCCCCAACAGGGCAGGGGCTATGGCTACACCTTC. The rearrangement joins TRBV27 to TRBJ1-2; D is perhaps TRBD1 (6 bases). The CDR3 is 15 amino acids. CDR1 is MNHEY and CDR2 is SMNVEV in the germline V gene (reference sequence). V lost 5 bases and J lost 4, with 17 bases in between.

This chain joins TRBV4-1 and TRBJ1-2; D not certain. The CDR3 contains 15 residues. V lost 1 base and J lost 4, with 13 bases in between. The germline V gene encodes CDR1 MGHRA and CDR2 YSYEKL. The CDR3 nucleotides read TGCGCCAGCAGCCAAGGAGCAGGAGGGCCCTATGGCTACACCTTC. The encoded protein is CASSQGAGGPYGYTF.

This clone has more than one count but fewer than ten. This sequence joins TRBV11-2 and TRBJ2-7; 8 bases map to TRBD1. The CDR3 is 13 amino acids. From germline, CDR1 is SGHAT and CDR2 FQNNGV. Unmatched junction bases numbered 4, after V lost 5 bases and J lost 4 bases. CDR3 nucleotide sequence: TGTGCCAGCAGCGACCGGACAGGGTACGAGCAGTACTTC. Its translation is CASSDRTGYEQYF.

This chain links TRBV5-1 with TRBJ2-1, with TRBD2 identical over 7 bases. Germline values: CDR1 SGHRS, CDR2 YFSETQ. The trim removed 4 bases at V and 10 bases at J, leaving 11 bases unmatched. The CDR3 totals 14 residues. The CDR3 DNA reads TGCGCCAGCAGCCTTAGGAGCGGGATCGACGAGCAGTTCTTC. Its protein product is CASSLRSGIDEQFF.

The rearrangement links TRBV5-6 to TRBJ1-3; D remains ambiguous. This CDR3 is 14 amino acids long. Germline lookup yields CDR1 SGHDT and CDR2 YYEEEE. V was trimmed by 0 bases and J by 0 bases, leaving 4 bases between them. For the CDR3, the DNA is TGTGCCAGCAGCTTGGGAGACTCTGGAAACACCATATATTTT. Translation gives CASSLGDSGNTIYF.